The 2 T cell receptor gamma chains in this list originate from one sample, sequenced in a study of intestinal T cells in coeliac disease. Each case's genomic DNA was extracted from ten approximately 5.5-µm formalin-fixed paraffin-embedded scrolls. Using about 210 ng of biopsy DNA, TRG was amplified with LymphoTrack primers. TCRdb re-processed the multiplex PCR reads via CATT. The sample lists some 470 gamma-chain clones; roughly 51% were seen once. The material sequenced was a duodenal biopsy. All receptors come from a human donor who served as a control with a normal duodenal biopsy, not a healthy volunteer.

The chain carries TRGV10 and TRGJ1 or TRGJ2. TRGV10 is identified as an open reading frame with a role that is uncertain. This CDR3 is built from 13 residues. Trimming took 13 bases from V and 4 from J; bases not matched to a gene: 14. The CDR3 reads CAGVGCRYYKKLF. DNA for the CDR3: TGTGCTGGCGTGGGATGCCGATATTATAAGAAACTCTTT.

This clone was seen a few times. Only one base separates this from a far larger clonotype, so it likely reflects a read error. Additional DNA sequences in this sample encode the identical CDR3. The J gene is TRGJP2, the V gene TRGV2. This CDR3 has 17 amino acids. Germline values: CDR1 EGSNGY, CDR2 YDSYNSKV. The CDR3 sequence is CATWDGPPTVGDWIKTF. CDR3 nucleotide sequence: TGCGCCACCTGGGACGGGCCGCCTACCGTTGGGGATTGGATCAAGACGTTT.